The 8 T cell receptor beta chains presented below share a single source sample, sequenced in a study of blood T cell repertoires in COVID-19. Repertoires were generated with immunoSEQ multiplex PCR, while TCRdb's copy carries only in-frame clones and drops some. Of approximately 220,000 clones listed, about nine tenths are singletons. Sequenced: peripheral blood. The receptor set was obtained from a woman in her fifties or sixties with acute or convalescent COVID-19.

The chain joins TRBV5-1 to TRBJ2-7, with 8 bases fitting TRBD1. The germline gives CDR1 SGHRS, CDR2 YFSETQ. The CDR3 loop spans 15 amino acids. With 3 bases clipped from V and 6 bases from J, the junction kept 11 bases outside the gene matches. The CDR3 nucleotides read TGCGCCAGCAGCTGGGGAGGACAGGGTTTCTCCGAGCAGTACTTC. This translates into CASSWGGQGFSEQYF.

The rearrangement uses TRBV5-4 and TRBJ1-1, with 9 positions matching TRBD1. The CDR3 is 16 amino acids. Germline V CDR1 and CDR2: SGHNT, YYREEE (reference sequence). After removal of 4 bases from V and 4 bases from J, the junction contained 11 bases not matched to a gene. Here the CDR3 DNA reads TGTGCCAGCAGCCAGAATGGACAGGGGCCGGGCACTGAAGCTTTCTTT. Protein product: CASSQNGQGPGTEAFF.

The V and J genes are TRBV4-3 and TRBJ2-1; 9 nucleotides agree with TRBD2. The CDR3 sequence is 17 residues long. Germline-derived CDR1 and CDR2 are LGHNA and YSLEER. The V gene end was trimmed by 4 bases and the J gene end by 8 bases; junction bases not matched to a gene: 15. This chain's CDR3 is CASSRRGVRGGAYEQFF. The CDR3 DNA is TGCGCCAGCAGCCGCCGTGGGGTTCGCGGGGGGGCCTATGAGCAGTTCTTC.

The gene calls are TRBV20-1 and TRBJ2-4, with D tentatively TRBD1 (6 bases). The CDR3 has 10 amino acids. Germline CDR1 reads DFQATT; CDR2 reads SNEGSKA (reference sequence). The CDR3 here is CTQRGNIQYF. The CDR3 bases are TGCACACAAAGGGGGAACATTCAGTACTTC.

The chain is built from TRBV7-9 and TRBJ2-7; TRBD1 might be the D (5 bases). CDR3 length equals 15 residues. Trimming stripped 4 bases from V and 2 bases from J, with 15 bases between. Germline values: CDR1 SEHNR, CDR2 FQNEAQ (reference sequence). DNA of the CDR3: TGTGCCAGCAGCTATTACCCCCGGACACCCTACGAGCAGTACTTC. It yields the protein CASSYYPRTPYEQYF.

In its sample, this clone was seen a few times. The chain is built from TRBV3-1 (or the pseudogene TRBV3-2) and TRBJ1-2; the D gene is possibly TRBD1 (6 bases). This CDR3 region has 15 residues. Germline V lookup: CDR1 LGHDT, CDR2 YNNKEL (reference sequence). The germline V and J ends were trimmed by 4 bases and 7 bases, with 19 bases remaining between them. CDR3 DNA sequence: TGTGCCAGCAGCCTCGAGTCGGGTGCGGGGGCTGGCTACACCTTC. This encodes CASSLESGAGAGYTF.

The chain is built from TRBV4-2 and TRBJ2-1, with 8 bases aligning to TRBD2. Germline V lookup: CDR1 LGHNA, CDR2 YNFKEQ. The V gene end was trimmed by 4 bases and the J gene end by 8 bases; junction bases not matched to a gene: 7. There are 14 residues in the CDR3. The CDR3 region is CASSPRAGVYEQFF. CDR3 bases: TGTGCCAGCAGCCCCAGAGCGGGGGTTTATGAGCAGTTCTTC.

This rearrangement joins TRBV5-8 to TRBJ2-1; 7 bases map to TRBD2. The CDR3 consists of 14 residues. From germline, CDR1 is SGHTS and CDR2 YDEGEE. V was clipped by 6 bases and J by 9 bases; unmatched bases: 12. The CDR3 reads CASNVPGLVTEQFF. The CDR3 DNA reads TGTGCCAGCAACGTTCCAGGACTAGTGACTGAGCAGTTCTTC.